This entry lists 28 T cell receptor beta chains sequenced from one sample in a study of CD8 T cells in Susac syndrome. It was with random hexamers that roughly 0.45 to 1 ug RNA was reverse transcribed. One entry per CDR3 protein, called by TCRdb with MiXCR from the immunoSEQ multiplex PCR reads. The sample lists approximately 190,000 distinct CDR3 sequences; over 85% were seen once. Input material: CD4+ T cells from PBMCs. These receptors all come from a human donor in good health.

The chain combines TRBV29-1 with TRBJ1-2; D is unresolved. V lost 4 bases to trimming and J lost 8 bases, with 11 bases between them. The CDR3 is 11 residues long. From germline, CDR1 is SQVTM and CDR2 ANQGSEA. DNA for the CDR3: TGCAGCGTTGTTGAAGGGAAGGGCTACACCTTC. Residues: CSVVEGKGYTF.

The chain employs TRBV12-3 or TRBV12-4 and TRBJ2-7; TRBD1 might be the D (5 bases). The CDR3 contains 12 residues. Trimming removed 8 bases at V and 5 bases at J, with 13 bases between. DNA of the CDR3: TGTGCCAGCGCCGGGTGGGGCGACGAGCAGTACGTC. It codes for CASAGWGDEQYV.

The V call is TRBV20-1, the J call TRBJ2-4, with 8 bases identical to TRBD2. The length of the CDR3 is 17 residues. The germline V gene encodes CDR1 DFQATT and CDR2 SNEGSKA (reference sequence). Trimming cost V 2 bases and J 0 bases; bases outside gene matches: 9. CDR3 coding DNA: TGCAGTGCTAGAAGCAGCGGGGGAGCACTAGCCAAAAACATTCAGTACTTC. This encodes CSARSSGGALAKNIQYF.

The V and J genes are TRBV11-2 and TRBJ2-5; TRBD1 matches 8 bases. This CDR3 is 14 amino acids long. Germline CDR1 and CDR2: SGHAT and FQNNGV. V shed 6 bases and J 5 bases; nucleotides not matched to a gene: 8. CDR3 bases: TGTGCCAGCAGGCTTGCAGGGGGCGGGGAGACCCAGTACTTC. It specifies CASRLAGGGETQYF.

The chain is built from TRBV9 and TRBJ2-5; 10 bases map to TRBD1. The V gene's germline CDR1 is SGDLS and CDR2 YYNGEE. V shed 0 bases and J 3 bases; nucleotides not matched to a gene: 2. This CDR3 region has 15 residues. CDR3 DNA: TGTGCCAGCAGCGTAGGACAGGGGGCCAAAGAGACCCAGTACTTC. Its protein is CASSVGQGAKETQYF. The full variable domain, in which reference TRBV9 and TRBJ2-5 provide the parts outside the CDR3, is DSGVTQTPKHLITATGQRVTLRCSPRSGDLSVYWYQQSLDQGLQFLIQYYNGEERAKGNILERFSAQQFPDLHSELNLSSLELGDSALYFCASSVGQGAKETQYFGPGTRLLVL.

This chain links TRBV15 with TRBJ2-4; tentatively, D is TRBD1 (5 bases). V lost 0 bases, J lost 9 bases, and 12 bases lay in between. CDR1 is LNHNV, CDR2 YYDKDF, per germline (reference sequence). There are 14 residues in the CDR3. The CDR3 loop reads CATSRDISQGIQYF. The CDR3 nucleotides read TGTGCCACCAGCAGAGATATTAGCCAGGGCATTCAGTACTTC.

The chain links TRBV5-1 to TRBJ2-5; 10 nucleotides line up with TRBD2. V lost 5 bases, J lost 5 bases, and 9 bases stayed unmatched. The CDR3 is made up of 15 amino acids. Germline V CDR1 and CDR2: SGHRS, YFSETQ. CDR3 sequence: CASRLLAGLLETQYF. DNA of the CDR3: TGCGCCAGCAGGCTACTAGCGGGGCTATTGGAGACCCAGTACTTC.

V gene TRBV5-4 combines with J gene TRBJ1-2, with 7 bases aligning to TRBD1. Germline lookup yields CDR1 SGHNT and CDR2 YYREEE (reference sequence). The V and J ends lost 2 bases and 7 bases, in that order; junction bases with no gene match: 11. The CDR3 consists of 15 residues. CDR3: CASSFERKGAVGYTF. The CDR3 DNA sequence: TGTGCCAGCAGCTTTGAGCGCAAGGGGGCGGTTGGCTACACCTTC.

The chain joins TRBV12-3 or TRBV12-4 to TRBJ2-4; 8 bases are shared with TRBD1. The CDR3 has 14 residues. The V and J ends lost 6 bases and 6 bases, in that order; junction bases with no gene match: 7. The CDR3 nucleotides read TGTGCCAGCAGGTCCAGGGGGCCGGGAAACATTCAGTACTTC. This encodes CASRSRGPGNIQYF.

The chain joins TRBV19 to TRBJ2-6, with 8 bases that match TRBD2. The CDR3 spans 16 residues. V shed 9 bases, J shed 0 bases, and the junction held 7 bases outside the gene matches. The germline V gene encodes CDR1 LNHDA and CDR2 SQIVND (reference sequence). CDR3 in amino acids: CASGGGRSSGANVLTF. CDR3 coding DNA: TGTGCCAGCGGGGGGGGCAGGAGCTCTGGGGCCAACGTCCTGACTTTC.

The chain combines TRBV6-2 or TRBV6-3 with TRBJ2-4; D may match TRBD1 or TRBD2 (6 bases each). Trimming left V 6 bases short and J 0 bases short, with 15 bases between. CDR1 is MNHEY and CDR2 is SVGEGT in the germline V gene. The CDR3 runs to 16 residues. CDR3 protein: CASSRGTNLAKNIQYF. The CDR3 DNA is TGTGCCAGCAGCCGGGGGACAAACCTAGCCAAAAACATTCAGTACTTC.

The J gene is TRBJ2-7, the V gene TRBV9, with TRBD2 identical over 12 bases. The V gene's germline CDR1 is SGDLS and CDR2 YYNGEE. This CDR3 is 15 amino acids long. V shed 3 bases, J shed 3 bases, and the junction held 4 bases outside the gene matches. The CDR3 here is CASSATSGGFYEQYF. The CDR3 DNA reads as TGTGCCAGCAGCGCGACTAGCGGGGGCTTCTACGAGCAGTACTTC.

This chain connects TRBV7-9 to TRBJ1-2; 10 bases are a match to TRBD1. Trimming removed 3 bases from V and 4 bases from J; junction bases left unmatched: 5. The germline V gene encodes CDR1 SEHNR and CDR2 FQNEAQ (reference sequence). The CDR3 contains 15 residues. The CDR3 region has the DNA TGTGCCAGCAGCTTTACCGGGACAGGGGCCTATGGCTACACCTTC. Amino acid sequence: CASSFTGTGAYGYTF. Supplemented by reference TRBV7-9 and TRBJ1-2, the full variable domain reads DTGVSQNPRHKITKRGQNVTFRCDPISEHNRLYWYRQTLGQGPEFLTYFQNEAQLEKSRLLSDRFSAERPKGSFSTLEIQRTEQGDSAMYLCASSFTGTGAYGYTFGSGTRLTVV.

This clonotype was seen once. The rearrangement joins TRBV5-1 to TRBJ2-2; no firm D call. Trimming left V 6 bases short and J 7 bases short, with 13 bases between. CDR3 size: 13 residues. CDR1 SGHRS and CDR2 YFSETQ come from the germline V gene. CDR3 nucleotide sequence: TGCGCCAGCAACATAGGGTCGATCGGGGAGCTGTTTTTT. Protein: CASNIGSIGELFF. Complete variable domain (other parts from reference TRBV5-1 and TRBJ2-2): KAGVTQTPRYLIKTRGQQVTLSCSPISGHRSVSWYQQTPGQGLQFLFEYFSETQRNKGNFPGRFSGRQFSNSRSEMNVSTLELGDSALYLCASNIGSIGELFFGEGSRLTVL.

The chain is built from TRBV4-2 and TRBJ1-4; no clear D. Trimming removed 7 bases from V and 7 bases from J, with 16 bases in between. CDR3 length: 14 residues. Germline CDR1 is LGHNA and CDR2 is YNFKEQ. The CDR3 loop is CASTQSGGVEKLFF. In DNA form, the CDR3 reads TGTGCCAGCACCCAGTCCGGTGGGGTTGAAAAACTGTTTTTT.

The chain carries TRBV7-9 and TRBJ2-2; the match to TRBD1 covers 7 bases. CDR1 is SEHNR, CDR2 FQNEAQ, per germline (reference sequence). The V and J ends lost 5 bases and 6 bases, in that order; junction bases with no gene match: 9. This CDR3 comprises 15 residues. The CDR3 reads CASSLTGVVAGELFF. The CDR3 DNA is TGTGCCAGCAGCCTTACAGGGGTAGTGGCCGGGGAGCTGTTTTTT. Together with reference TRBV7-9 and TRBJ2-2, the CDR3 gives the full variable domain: DTGVSQNPRHKITKRGQNVTFRCDPISEHNRLYWYRQTLGQGPEFLTYFQNEAQLEKSRLLSDRFSAERPKGSFSTLEIQRTEQGDSAMYLCASSLTGVVAGELFFGEGSRLTVL.

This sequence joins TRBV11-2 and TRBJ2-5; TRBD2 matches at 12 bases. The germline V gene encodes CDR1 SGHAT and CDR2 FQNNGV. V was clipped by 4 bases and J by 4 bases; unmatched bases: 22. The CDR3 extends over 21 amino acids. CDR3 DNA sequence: TGTGCCAGCAGCTCGGGAGGCGGTACAAGGCCTAGCGGGGGGGCCGGAGAGACCCAGTACTTC. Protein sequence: CASSSGGGTRPSGGAGETQYF.

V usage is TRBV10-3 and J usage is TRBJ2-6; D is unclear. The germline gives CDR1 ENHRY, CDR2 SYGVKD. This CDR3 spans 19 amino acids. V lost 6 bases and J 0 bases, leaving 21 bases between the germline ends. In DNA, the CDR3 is TGTGCCATCAGGCGGACGGCCACTACCGATCGCTCTGGGGCCAACGTCCTGACTTTC. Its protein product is CAIRRTATTDRSGANVLTF.

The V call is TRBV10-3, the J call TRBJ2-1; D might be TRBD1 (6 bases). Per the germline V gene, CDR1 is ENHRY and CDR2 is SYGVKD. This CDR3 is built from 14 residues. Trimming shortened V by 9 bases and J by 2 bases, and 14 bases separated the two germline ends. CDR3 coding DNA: TGTGCCATAGGATTACAGGGTACCTACAATGAGCAGTTCTTC. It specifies CAIGLQGTYNEQFF.

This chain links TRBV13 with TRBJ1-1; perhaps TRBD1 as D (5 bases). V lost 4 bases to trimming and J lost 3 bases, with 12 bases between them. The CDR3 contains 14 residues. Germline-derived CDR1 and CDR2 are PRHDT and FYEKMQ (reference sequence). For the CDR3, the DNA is TGTGCCAGCAGCTCATCGTGGGGGGACACTGAAGCTTTCTTT. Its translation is CASSSSWGDTEAFF.

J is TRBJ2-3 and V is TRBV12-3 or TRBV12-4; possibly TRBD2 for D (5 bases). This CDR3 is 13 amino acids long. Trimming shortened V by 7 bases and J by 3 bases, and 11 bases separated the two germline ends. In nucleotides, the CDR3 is TGTGCCAGCACCTTCGGGGTAACAGATACGCAGTATTTT. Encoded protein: CASTFGVTDTQYF.

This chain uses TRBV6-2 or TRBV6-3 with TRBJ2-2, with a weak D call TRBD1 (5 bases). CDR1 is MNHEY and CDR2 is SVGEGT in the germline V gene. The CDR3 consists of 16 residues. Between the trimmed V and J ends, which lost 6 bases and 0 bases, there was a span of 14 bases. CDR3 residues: CASSEDVTANTGELFF. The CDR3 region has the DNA TGTGCCAGCAGCGAAGATGTGACAGCGAACACCGGGGAGCTGTTTTTT.

The DNA of the CDR3 is TGCGCCAGCAGCTCATCGCTCCGGGGGGCTACATATTCACCCCTCCACTTT. It codes for CASSSSLRGATYSPLHF. This chain links TRBV5-1 with TRBJ1-6; tentatively, D is TRBD1 (6 bases). This CDR3 is 17 amino acids long. V was shortened by 3 bases and J by 8 bases, with 21 bases between the two germline ends. Germline CDR1 SGHRS, CDR2 YFSETQ.

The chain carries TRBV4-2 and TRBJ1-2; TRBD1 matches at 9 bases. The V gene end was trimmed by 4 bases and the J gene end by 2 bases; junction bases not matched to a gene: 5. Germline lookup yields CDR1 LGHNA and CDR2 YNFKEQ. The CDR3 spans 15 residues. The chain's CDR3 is CASSPGQGQNYGYTF. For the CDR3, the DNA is TGTGCCAGCAGCCCCGGACAGGGGCAGAACTATGGCTACACCTTC.

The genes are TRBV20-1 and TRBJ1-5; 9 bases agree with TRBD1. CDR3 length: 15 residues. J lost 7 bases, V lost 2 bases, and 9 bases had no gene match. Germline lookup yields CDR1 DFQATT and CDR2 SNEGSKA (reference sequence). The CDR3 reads CSARRRTGAGQPQHF. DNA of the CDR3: TGCAGTGCTAGAAGGAGGACAGGGGCCGGACAGCCCCAGCATTTT.

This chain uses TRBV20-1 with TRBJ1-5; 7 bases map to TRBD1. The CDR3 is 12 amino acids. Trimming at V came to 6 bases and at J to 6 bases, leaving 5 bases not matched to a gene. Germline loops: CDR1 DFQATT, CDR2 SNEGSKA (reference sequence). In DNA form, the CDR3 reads TGCAGTGCCCGACAGGGTAGTCAGCCCCAGCATTTT. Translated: CSARQGSQPQHF.

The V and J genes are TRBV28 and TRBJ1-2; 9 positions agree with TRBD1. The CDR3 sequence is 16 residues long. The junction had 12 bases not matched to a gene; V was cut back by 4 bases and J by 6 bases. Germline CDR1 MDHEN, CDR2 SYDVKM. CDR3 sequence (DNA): TGTGCCAGCAGTTACTCACAGGGGGCGGCTGATAATGGCTACACCTTC. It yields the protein CASSYSQGAADNGYTF.

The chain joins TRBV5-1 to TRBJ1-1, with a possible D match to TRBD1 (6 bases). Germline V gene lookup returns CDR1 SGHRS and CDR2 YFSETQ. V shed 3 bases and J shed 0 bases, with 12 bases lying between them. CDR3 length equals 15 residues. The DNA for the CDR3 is TGCGCCAGCAGCTCGCTCAGGGGCATGAACACTGAAGCTTTCTTT. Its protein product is CASSSLRGMNTEAFF.